This T cell receptor (beta chain) was recovered during a study of T-cell reconstitution after alpha-beta-depleted transplantation in children. This clonotype was found many times. Preparation of the TCRbeta library was carried out with unique molecular identifiers. TCRdb re-analysed the PCR reads in MiXCR, keeping a single row per CDR3 protein. The sample contains about 690,000 distinct CDR3 sequences, around a sixth of which appear only once. The germline V gene encodes CDR1 MNHNS and CDR2 SASEGT. V was cut by 0 bases and J by 4 bases, with 9 bases left in between. The CDR3 is made up of 14 amino acids.

J is TRBJ1-2 and V is TRBV6-1; maybe TRBD1 (6 bases). This receptor was taken from a human donor who donated a stem cell graft to a child with acute myeloid leukemia. Sequenced here: PBMCs from the stem cell graft donor, sampled from the stem cell graft. The CDR3 sequence: CASSEAGGGYGYTF. CDR3 DNA sequence: TGTGCCAGCAGTGAAGCAGGGGGTGGCTATGGCTACACCTTC.